This T cell receptor (beta chain) was sequenced in a study of OX40 agonist ivuxolimab in advanced cancers. Describing the broader study: The costimulatory receptor OX40 (CD134) was targeted by ivuxolimab, a fully human IgG2 agonistic monoclonal antibody. The monotherapy dose-escalation portion (N = 52 patients) of the phase I ivuxolimab trial is reported in the paper. The point of sequencing TCRbeta in the periphery was to test whether ivuxolimab changed TCR sequence diversity and drove clonal T-cell expansion. Among the roughly 52 dose-escalation patients, some 20 had hepatocellular carcinoma, about 15 melanoma, 9 renal cell carcinoma and 9 head and neck cancer. Partial responses occurred in three dose-escalation patients, of whom one had hepatocellular carcinoma and two had cutaneous melanoma. In the dose-escalation cohort, 82.7% of patients were male, and the mean age was about 55 years, with a range of about 23 to 80. Intravenous ivuxolimab was administered to patients every 2 weeks at six dose levels: 0.01, 0.1, 0.3, 1.5, 3 and 10 mg/kg. Prior anti-PD-1, anti-PD-L1 or anti-CTLA-4 therapy was permitted, and about two fifths of dose-escalation patients had received checkpoint inhibitors. Overall results and qualifications from the work: In partial responders in the 0.1-3.0 mg/kg groups, normalized peripheral clonal expansion was found to be among the lowest, especially among CD8+ T cells. Which antigens the clonally expanded peripheral T cells were specific for was not determined. At doses from 0.1 to 3.0 mg/kg, clonal expansion was seen in both CD4+ and CD8+ blood T cells between baseline and week 6. Low levels of normalized T-cell clonal expansion were also shown by some nonresponding patients. After ivuxolimab, more expanded clones were found on average in CD8+ T cells than in CD4+ T cells.

To sequence the TCRbeta CDR3 region, genomic DNA was isolated from the sorted cells. TCRbeta CDR3 regions were sequenced using the immunoSEQ Assay. Here the immuneACCESS table is served through TCRdb, limited to in-frame sequences with V and J called. Missing clones are a known gap in these copies; in checked studies unresolved V genes cover under half, and the rest lacks a known reason. In all, the sample holds about 58,000 clones, and around 90% of those were seen once. Of the sample, under 4% is held by the ten largest clones. The trial excluded patients who had a history of autoimmune disease or who were on systemic immunosuppression. Peripheral blood for TCR sequencing was drawn from every dose cohort at baseline, at cycle 4 day 1 and at cycle 7 day 1. The samples were taken from a phase I, first-in-human, multicenter, open-label dose-escalation trial of ivuxolimab. The trial enrolled adults with locally advanced or metastatic head and neck squamous cell, hepatocellular, melanoma or renal cell carcinoma. CD4+ and CD8+ T cells were sorted separately from peripheral blood before TCR sequencing.

V is cut back by 5 bases and J by 2 bases, with 6 bases in the junction unmatched. The CDR3, from cysteine to phenylalanine, totals 15 residues. Solely the CDR3 DNA is kept, with 45 bases framed from the first base. Via the germline V gene, CDR1 is SGDLS and CDR2 YYNGEE. Turning to this clone: Its target antigen remains unknown. No quality values exist for individual bases; no much larger clone is one base distant.

The chain is made from TRBV9 and TRBJ2-5; 10 of the junction bases match TRBD1. The sequencing here drew on CD4+ or CD8+ T cells sorted from blood, taken in a trial of the OX40 agonist ivuxolimab. This TCR came from an adult with an advanced solid tumor such as melanoma, head and neck, liver or kidney cancer. The nucleotide sequence reads as follows: TGTGCCAGCAGTGGGGACAGGGGACCGCAAGAGACCCAGTACTTC. This sequence encodes CASSGDRGPQETQYF.